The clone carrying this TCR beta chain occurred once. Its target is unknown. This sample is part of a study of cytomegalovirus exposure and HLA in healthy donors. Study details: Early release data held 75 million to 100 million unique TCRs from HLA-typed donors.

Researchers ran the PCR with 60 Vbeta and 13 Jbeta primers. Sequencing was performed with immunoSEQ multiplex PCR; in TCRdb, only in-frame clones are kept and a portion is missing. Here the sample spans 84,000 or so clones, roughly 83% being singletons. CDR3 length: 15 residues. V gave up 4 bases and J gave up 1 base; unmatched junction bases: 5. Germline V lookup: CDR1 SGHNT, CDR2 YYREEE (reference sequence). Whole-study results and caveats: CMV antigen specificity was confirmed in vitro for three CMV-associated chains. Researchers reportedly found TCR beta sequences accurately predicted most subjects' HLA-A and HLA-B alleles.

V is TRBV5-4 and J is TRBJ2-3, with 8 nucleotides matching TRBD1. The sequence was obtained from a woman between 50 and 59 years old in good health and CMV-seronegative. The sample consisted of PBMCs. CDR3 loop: CASSRTGSGTDTQYF. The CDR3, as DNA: TGTGCCAGCAGCCGGACAGGGTCCGGCACAGATACGCAGTATTTT.